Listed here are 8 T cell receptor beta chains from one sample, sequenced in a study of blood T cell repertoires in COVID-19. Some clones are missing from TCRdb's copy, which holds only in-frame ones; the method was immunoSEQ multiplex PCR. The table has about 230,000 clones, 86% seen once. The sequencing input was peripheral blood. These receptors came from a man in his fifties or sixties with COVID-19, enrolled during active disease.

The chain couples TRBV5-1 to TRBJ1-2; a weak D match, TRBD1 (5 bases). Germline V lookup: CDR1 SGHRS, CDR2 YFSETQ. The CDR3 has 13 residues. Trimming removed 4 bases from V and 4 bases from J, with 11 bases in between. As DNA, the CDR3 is TGCGCCAGCAGCACGGGGGAAATCTATGGCTACACCTTC. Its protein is CASSTGEIYGYTF.

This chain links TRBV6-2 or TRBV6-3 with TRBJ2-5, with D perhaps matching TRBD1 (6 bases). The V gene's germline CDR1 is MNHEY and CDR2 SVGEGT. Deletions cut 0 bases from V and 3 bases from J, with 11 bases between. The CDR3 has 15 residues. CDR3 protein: CASSYSVRTEETQYF. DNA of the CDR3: TGTGCCAGCAGTTACTCGGTCCGGACAGAAGAGACCCAGTACTTC.

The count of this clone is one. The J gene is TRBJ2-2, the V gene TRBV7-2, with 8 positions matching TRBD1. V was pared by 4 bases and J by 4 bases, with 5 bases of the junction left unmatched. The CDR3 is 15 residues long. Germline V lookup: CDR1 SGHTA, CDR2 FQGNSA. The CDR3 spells CASSSRGPITGELFF. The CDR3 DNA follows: TGTGCCAGCAGCTCCAGGGGGCCAATCACCGGGGAGCTGTTTTTT.

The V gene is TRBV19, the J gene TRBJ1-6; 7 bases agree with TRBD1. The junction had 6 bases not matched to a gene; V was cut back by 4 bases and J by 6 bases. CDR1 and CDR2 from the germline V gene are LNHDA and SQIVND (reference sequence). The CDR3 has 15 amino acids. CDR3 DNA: TGTGCCAGTAGTACCAAGGGGGCGAGTAATTCACCCCTCCACTTT. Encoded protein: CASSTKGASNSPLHF. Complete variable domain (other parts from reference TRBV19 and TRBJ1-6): DGGITQSPKYLFRKEGQNVTLSCEQNLNHDAMYWYRQDPGQGLRLIYYSQIVNDFQKGDIAEGYSVSREKKESFPLTVTSAQKNPTAFYLCASSTKGASNSPLHFGNGTRLTVT.

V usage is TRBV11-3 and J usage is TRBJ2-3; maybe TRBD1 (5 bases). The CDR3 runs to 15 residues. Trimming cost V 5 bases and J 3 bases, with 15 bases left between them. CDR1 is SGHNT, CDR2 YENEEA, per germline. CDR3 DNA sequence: TGTGCCAGCAGCCCCCGGGCAGGGCCGACAGATACGCAGTATTTT. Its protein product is CASSPRAGPTDTQYF.

CDR3 in amino acids: CASSPRQGGTDTQYF. The CDR3 bases are TGTGCCAGTAGTCCACGACAGGGGGGCACAGATACGCAGTATTTT. J is TRBJ2-3 and V is TRBV19; 9 bases are shared with TRBD1. The V gene end was trimmed by 5 bases and the J gene end by 1 base; junction bases not matched to a gene: 4. This CDR3 contains 15 residues. The germline CDR1 and CDR2 sequences are LNHDA and SQIVND (reference sequence).

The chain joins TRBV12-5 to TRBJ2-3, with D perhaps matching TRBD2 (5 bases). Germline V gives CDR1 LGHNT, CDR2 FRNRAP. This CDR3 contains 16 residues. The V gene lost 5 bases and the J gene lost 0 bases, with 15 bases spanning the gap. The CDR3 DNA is TGTGCTAGTGGTGACGGCATAGCGCCGAGCACAGATACGCAGTATTTT. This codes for CASGDGIAPSTDTQYF.

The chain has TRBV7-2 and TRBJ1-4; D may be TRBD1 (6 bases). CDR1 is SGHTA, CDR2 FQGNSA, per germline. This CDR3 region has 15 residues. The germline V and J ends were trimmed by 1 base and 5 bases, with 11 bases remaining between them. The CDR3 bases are TGTGCCAGCAGCTTAGGTCCACAGGGAAATGAAAAACTGTTTTTT. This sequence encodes CASSLGPQGNEKLFF.